Described below is a single T cell receptor (beta chain) sequence and its context. Its specific antigen is unknown. Base qualities are missing; no much larger clone stands one base away. The receptor library was made with the immunoSEQ multiplex PCR assay. TCRdb holds this immuneACCESS table with in-frame rearrangements only. Some clones are missing; in checked studies, unresolved V genes explain under half, and the rest has no known cause. Within this sample are 74,000 or so clones, with about nine tenths of them counted one time only. The top ten clonotypes cover approximately 0.27% of the sample. The data belong to a study of technical replicates of blood from several donors (dated by TCRdb to about 2017). Based on the germline V gene (reference sequence), the CDR1 and CDR2 sequences are SGHNT and YYREEE. The junction carries 11 bases between V and J, which are trimmed by 1 base and 4 bases respectively. The CDR3 spans 14 residues, from the cysteine through the phenylalanine. Only CDR3 DNA remains: 42 bases, in frame from the first base.

Sequencing was done on a sample of T cells isolated from PBMCs. The clonotype was recovered from a human donor in good health. Recombination linked TRBV5-4 to TRBJ2-5, with TRBD2 tentatively as D gene (5 bases match). DNA sequence: TGTGCCAGCAGCTTGCCTAAGGAGGCAGAGACCCAGTACTTC. This yields the protein CASSLPKEAETQYF.